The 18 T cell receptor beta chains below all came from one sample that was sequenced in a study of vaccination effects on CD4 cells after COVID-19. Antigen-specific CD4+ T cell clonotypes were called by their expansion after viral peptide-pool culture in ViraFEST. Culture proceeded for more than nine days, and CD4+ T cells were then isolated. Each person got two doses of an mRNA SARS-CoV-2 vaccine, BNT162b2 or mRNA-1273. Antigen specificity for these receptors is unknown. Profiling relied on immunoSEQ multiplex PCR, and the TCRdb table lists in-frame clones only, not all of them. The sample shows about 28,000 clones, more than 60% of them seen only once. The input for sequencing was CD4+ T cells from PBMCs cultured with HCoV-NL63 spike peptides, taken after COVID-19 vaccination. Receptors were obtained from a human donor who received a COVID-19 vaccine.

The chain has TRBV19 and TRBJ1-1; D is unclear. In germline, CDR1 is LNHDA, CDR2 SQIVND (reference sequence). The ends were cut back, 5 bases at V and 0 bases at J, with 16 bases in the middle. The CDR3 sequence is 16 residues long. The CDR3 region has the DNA TGTGCCAGTAGTGACGGTCTCCGAGGAATGAACACTGAAGCTTTCTTT. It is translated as CASSDGLRGMNTEAFF.

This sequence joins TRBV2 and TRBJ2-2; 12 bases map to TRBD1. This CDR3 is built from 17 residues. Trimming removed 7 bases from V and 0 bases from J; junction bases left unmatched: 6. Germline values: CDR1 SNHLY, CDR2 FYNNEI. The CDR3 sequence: CASIAGTGGPNTGELFF. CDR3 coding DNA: TGTGCCAGCATCGCCGGGACAGGGGGCCCGAACACCGGGGAGCTGTTTTTT.

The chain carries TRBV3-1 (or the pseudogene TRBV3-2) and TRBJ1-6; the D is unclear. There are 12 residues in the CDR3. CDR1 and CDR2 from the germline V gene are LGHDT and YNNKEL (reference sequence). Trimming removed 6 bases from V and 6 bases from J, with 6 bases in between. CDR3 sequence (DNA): TGTGCCAGCAGACAGACTAATTCACCCCTCCACTTT. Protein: CASRQTNSPLHF.

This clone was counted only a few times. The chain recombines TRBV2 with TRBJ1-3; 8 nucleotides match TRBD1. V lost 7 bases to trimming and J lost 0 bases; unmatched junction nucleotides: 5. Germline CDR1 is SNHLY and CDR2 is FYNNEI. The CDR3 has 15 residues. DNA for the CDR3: TGTGCCAGCACCTACAGGGGGAGCTCTGGAAACACCATATATTTT. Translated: CASTYRGSSGNTIYF.

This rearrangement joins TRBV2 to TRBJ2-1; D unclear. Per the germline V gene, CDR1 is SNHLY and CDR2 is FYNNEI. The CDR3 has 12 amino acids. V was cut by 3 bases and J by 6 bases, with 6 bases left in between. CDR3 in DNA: TGTGCCAGCAGTGATGGCTTCAATGAGCAGTTCTTC. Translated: CASSDGFNEQFF.

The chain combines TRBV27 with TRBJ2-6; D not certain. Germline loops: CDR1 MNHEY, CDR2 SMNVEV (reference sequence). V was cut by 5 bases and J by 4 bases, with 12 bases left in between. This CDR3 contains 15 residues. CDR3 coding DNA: TGTGCCAGCAGTCCCGACGGTACGGGGGCCAACGTCCTGACTTTC. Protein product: CASSPDGTGANVLTF.

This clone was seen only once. CDR3 in DNA: TGTGCCAGCAGTGCAACGACAGGCTACTATAATTCACCCCTCCACTTT. This encodes CASSATTGYYNSPLHF. The J gene is TRBJ1-6, the V gene TRBV6-1, with D possibly matching TRBD1 (6 bases). In germline, CDR1 is MNHNS, CDR2 SASEGT. V lost 4 bases, J lost 3 bases, and 13 bases lay in between. There are 16 residues in the CDR3.

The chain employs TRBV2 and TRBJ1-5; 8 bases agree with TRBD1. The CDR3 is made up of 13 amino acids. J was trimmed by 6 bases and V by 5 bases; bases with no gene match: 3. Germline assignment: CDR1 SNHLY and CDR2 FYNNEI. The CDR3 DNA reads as TGTGCCAGCAGTTTTCAGGGGGCTCAGCCCCAGCATTTT. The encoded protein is CASSFQGAQPQHF.

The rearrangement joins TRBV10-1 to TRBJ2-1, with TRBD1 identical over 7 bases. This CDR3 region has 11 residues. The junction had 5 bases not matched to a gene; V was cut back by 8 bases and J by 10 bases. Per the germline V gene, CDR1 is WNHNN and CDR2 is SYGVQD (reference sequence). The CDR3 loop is CASSTGNEQFF. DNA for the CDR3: TGCGCCAGCTCGACAGGGAACGAGCAGTTCTTC.

As DNA, the CDR3 is TGTGCCAGCAGCGTAGATGCCGGGGCGGCAGATACGCAGTATTTT. It yields the protein CASSVDAGAADTQYF. This sequence joins TRBV9 and TRBJ2-3, with D possibly called TRBD1 or TRBD2 (5 bases each). This CDR3 is 15 amino acids long. V dropped 0 bases and J dropped 4 bases, with 12 bases sitting between them. Germline V CDR1 and CDR2: SGDLS, YYNGEE. Variable domain in full (rest from reference TRBV9 and TRBJ2-3): DSGVTQTPKHLITATGQRVTLRCSPRSGDLSVYWYQQSLDQGLQFLIQYYNGEERAKGNILERFSAQQFPDLHSELNLSSLELGDSALYFCASSVDAGAADTQYFGPGTRLTVL.

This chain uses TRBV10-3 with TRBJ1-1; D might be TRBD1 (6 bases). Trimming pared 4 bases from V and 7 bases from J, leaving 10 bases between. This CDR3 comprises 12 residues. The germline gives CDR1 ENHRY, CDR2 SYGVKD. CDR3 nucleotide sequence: TGTGCCATCAGTGGGGGGGCAAATGAAGCTTTCTTT. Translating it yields CAISGGANEAFF.

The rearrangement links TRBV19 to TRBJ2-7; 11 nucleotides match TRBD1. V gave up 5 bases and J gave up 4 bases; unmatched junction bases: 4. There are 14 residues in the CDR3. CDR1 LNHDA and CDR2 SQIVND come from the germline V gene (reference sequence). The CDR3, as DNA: TGTGCCAGTAGTTGGGGACAGGGGGGGTACGAGCAGTACTTC. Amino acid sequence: CASSWGQGGYEQYF.

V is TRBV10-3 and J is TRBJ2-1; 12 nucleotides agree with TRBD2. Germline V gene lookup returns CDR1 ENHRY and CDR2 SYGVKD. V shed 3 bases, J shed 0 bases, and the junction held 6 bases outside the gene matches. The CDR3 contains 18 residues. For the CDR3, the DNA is TGTGCCATCAGTGACGGGACTAGCGGGTACGGCTCCTACAATGAGCAGTTCTTC. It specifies CAISDGTSGYGSYNEQFF.

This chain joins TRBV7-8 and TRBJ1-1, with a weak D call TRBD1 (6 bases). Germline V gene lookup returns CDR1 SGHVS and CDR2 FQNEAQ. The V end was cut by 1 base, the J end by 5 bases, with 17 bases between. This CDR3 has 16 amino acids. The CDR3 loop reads CASSLGYGGARTEAFF. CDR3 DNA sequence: TGTGCCAGCAGCTTAGGATACGGGGGGGCGCGAACTGAAGCTTTCTTT.

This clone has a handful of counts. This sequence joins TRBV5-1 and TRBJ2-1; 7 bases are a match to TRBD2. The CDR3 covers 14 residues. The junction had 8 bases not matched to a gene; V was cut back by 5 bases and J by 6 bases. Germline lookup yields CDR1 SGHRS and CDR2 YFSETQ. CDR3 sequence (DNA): TGCGCCAGCAGGGGAGGGACCGTCGGCAATGAGCAGTTCTTC. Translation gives CASRGGTVGNEQFF. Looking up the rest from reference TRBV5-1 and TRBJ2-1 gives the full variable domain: KAGVTQTPRYLIKTRGQQVTLSCSPISGHRSVSWYQQTPGQGLQFLFEYFSETQRNKGNFPGRFSGRQFSNSRSEMNVSTLELGDSALYLCASRGGTVGNEQFFGPGTRLTVL.

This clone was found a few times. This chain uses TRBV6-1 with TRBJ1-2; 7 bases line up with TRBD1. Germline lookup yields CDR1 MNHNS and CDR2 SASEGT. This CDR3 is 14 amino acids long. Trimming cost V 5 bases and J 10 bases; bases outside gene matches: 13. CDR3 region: CASSTRQGPFDYTF. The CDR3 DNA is TGTGCCAGCAGTACCAGACAGGGCCCTTTTGACTACACCTTC.

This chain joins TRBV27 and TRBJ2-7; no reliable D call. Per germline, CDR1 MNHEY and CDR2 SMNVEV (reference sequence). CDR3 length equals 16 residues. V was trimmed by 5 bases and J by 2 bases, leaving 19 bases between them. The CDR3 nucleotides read TGTGCCAGCAGTCCCCTCGTGGTCCCTGGGACCTACGAGCAGTACTTC. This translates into CASSPLVVPGTYEQYF.

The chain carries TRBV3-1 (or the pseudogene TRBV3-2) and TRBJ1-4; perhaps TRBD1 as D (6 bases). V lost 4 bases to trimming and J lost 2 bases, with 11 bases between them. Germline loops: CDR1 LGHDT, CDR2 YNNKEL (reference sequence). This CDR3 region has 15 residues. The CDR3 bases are TGTGCCAGCAGCCCGAACAGGGTGACTAATGAAAAACTGTTTTTT. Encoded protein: CASSPNRVTNEKLFF.